The rows below give T cell receptor beta chains drawn from one sample of a study of T cell repertoires in cytomegalovirus infection. TCRdb passed the reads through MiXCR, listing each CDR3 protein once. There are about 830,000 distinct CDR3 sequences in the sample; over 25% occur only once, and around 12% lies in the top ten. These receptors are not linked to any known antigen. This specimen was cultured CD8+ T cells from PBMCs, taken from culture after CMV antigen stimulation. The receptors stem from a human donor in good health (CMV status not recorded). Some clones in this sample may be carry-over from other donors' samples. Both conserved end residues are part of each CDR3. The D gene is left open where the match is weak. Clone size is not always given. Where it is, it says once, few, many or a class for expanded clones.

V gene: TRBV6-6; D gene: TRBD1; CDR3 length: 15; clone size: few; J gene: TRBJ1-5; CDR3 protein: CASIPGGGSGQPQHF; CDR3 DNA: TGTGCCAGCATCCCAGGGGGGGGCTCGGGGCAGCCCCAGCATTTT
V gene: TRBV12-3/TRBV12-4; D gene: -; CDR3 length: 16; clone size: -; J gene: TRBJ2-7; CDR3 protein: CASSPPTGFGDYEQYF; CDR3 DNA: TGTGCCAGCAGTCCCCCAACGGGGTTCGGTGACTACGAGCAGTACTTC
V gene: TRBV6-5; D gene: -; CDR3 length: 15; clone size: -; J gene: TRBJ1-2; CDR3 protein: CASSYIPGKYYGYTF; CDR3 DNA: TGTGCCAGCAGTTATATCCCTGGCAAGTACTATGGCTACACCTTC
V gene: TRBV7-9; D gene: TRBD1; CDR3 length: 15; clone size: many; J gene: TRBJ2-3; CDR3 protein: CASSALQGATDTQYF; CDR3 DNA: TGTGCCAGCAGCGCGTTACAGGGGGCAACAGATACGCAGTATTTT
V gene: TRBV6-8; D gene: -; CDR3 length: 13; clone size: -; J gene: TRBJ1-1; CDR3 protein: CASAGHQGGEAFF; CDR3 DNA: TGTGCCAGCGCGGGACACCAAGGGGGGGAAGCTTTCTTT
V gene: TRBV6-6; D gene: -; CDR3 length: 13; clone size: -; J gene: TRBJ2-3; CDR3 protein: CASSSIGGDTQYF; CDR3 DNA: TGTGCCAGCAGTTCTATAGGGGGGGATACGCAGTATTTT
V gene: TRBV12-3/TRBV12-4; D gene: -; CDR3 length: 13; clone size: -; J gene: TRBJ1-1; CDR3 protein: CASRRTWGTEAFF; CDR3 DNA: TGTGCCAGCAGGCGTACTTGGGGCACTGAAGCTTTCTTT
V gene: TRBV5-1; D gene: TRBD1; CDR3 length: 14; clone size: -; J gene: TRBJ2-7; CDR3 protein: CASGLRQGPYEQYF; CDR3 DNA: TGCGCCAGCGGACTTCGACAGGGGCCCTACGAGCAGTACTTC
V gene: TRBV7-2; D gene: -; CDR3 length: 15; clone size: many; J gene: TRBJ2-3; CDR3 protein: CASSSVGSLTDTQYF; CDR3 DNA: TGTGCCAGCAGCTCCGTAGGAAGCCTCACAGATACGCAGTATTTT
V gene: TRBV5-6; D gene: TRBD2; CDR3 length: 16; clone size: few; J gene: TRBJ2-7; CDR3 protein: CASSLPGTSGTYEQYF; CDR3 DNA: TGTGCCAGCAGCTTACCCGGGACTAGCGGAACCTACGAGCAGTACTTC
V gene: TRBV27; D gene: -; CDR3 length: 13; clone size: once; J gene: TRBJ1-2; CDR3 protein: CASSTTPPGNYTF; CDR3 DNA: TGTGCCAGCAGTACCACCCCCCCAGGGAACTACACCTTC
V gene: TRBV10-3; D gene: -; CDR3 length: 14; clone size: many; J gene: TRBJ2-7; CDR3 protein: CAISDSRSSYEQYF; CDR3 DNA: TGTGCCATCAGTGACTCAAGGAGCTCCTACGAGCAGTACTTC
V gene: TRBV7-2; D gene: TRBD2; CDR3 length: 16; clone size: many; J gene: TRBJ2-2; CDR3 protein: CASSLNGGGNTGELFF; CDR3 DNA: TGTGCCAGCAGCCTCAACGGGGGGGGGAACACCGGGGAGCTGTTTTTT
V gene: TRBV15; D gene: -; CDR3 length: 15; clone size: once; J gene: TRBJ1-6; CDR3 protein: CATSRGDPNNSPLHF; CDR3 DNA: TGTGCCACCAGCAGAGGGGACCCCAATAATTCACCCCTCCACTTT
V gene: TRBV4-3; D gene: -; CDR3 length: 15; clone size: -; J gene: TRBJ1-5; CDR3 protein: CASSQESGVIKAQHF; CDR3 DNA: TGCGCCAGCAGCCAAGAATCAGGGGTAATTAAGGCCCAGCATTTT
V gene: TRBV7-8; D gene: TRBD1; CDR3 length: 16; clone size: many; J gene: TRBJ1-5; CDR3 protein: CASSPGTAGSNQPQHF; CDR3 DNA: TGTGCCAGCAGCCCAGGGACAGCGGGAAGCAATCAGCCCCAGCATTTT
V gene: TRBV7-6; D gene: TRBD2; CDR3 length: 20; clone size: many; J gene: TRBJ2-1; CDR3 protein: CASSLNPPSGGNNIYNEQFF; CDR3 DNA: TGTGCCAGCAGCTTAAATCCTCCCAGCGGGGGGAACAATATTTACAATGAGCAGTTCTTC
V gene: TRBV6-6; D gene: -; CDR3 length: 17; clone size: -; J gene: TRBJ1-2; CDR3 protein: CASSFEAQILGNYGYTF; CDR3 DNA: TGTGCCAGCAGTTTCGAGGCCCAAATTTTAGGCAACTATGGCTACACCTTC
V gene: TRBV6-2/TRBV6-3; D gene: -; CDR3 length: 12; clone size: -; J gene: TRBJ2-1; CDR3 protein: CASSPGWIEQFF; CDR3 DNA: TGTGCCAGCAGCCCCGGGTGGATCGAGCAGTTCTTC
V gene: TRBV2; D gene: -; CDR3 length: 16; clone size: -; J gene: TRBJ1-3; CDR3 protein: CASTEASGAQGNTIYF; CDR3 DNA: TGTGCCAGCACTGAAGCATCGGGGGCGCAAGGAAACACCATATATTTT
V gene: TRBV6-2/TRBV6-3; D gene: TRBD2; CDR3 length: 16; clone size: many; J gene: TRBJ2-2; CDR3 protein: CASRLGAGVYTGELFF; CDR3 DNA: TGTGCCAGCAGACTCGGAGCGGGGGTCTACACCGGGGAGCTGTTTTTT
V gene: TRBV7-8; D gene: -; CDR3 length: 11; clone size: many; J gene: TRBJ1-1; CDR3 protein: CASSLASEAFF; CDR3 DNA: TGTGCCAGCAGCTTAGCGTCTGAAGCTTTCTTT
V gene: TRBV6-5; D gene: -; CDR3 length: 15; clone size: -; J gene: TRBJ1-2; CDR3 protein: CASNPGGSLFYGYTF; CDR3 DNA: TGTGCCAGTAACCCTGGAGGCAGTTTGTTTTATGGCTACACCTTC
V gene: TRBV6-5; D gene: -; CDR3 length: 13; clone size: -; J gene: TRBJ2-5; CDR3 protein: CASSYSQRETQYF; CDR3 DNA: TGTGCCAGCAGTTACTCTCAGCGAGAGACCCAGTACTTC
V gene: TRBV7-3; D gene: -; CDR3 length: 15; clone size: -; J gene: TRBJ2-4; CDR3 protein: CASSESGAGGNIQYF; CDR3 DNA: TGTGCCAGCAGCGAATCGGGAGCAGGGGGAAACATTCAGTACTTC
V gene: TRBV9; D gene: -; CDR3 length: 16; clone size: -; J gene: TRBJ2-3; CDR3 protein: CASSPRGTSITDTQYF; CDR3 DNA: TGTGCCAGCAGCCCCCGCGGGACTTCTATCACAGATACGCAGTATTTT
V gene: TRBV7-6; D gene: -; CDR3 length: 16; clone size: -; J gene: TRBJ1-4; CDR3 protein: CASSLGPPATNEKLFF; CDR3 DNA: TGTGCCAGCAGCTTAGGACCGCCCGCAACTAATGAAAAACTGTTTTTT
V gene: TRBV9; D gene: TRBD1; CDR3 length: 16; clone size: -; J gene: TRBJ2-3; CDR3 protein: CASSADRQGLTDTQYF; CDR3 DNA: TGTGCCAGCAGCGCGGACAGGCAGGGCCTCACAGATACGCAGTATTTT
V gene: TRBV19; D gene: TRBD1; CDR3 length: 14; clone size: few; J gene: TRBJ2-1; CDR3 protein: CASSMTGLINEQFF; CDR3 DNA: TGTGCCAGTAGTATGACAGGGCTGATAAATGAGCAGTTCTTC
V gene: TRBV13; D gene: -; CDR3 length: 17; clone size: -; J gene: TRBJ2-7; CDR3 protein: CASSLGVQGGQLYEQYF; CDR3 DNA: TGTGCCAGCAGCTTAGGGGTTCAGGGTGGGCAACTGTACGAGCAGTACTTC
V gene: TRBV7-3; D gene: TRBD2; CDR3 length: 15; clone size: -; J gene: TRBJ2-1; CDR3 protein: CASSQSGGTYNEQFF; CDR3 DNA: TGTGCCAGCAGCCAAAGCGGGGGTACCTACAATGAGCAGTTCTTC
V gene: TRBV6-5; D gene: -; CDR3 length: 14; clone size: -; J gene: TRBJ1-1; CDR3 protein: CASSHPQGNTEAFF; CDR3 DNA: TGTGCCAGCAGCCACCCCCAAGGGAACACTGAAGCTTTCTTT
V gene: TRBV4-2; D gene: -; CDR3 length: 14; clone size: few; J gene: TRBJ2-1; CDR3 protein: CASSPLGVINEQFF; CDR3 DNA: TGTGCCAGCAGCCCCCTGGGAGTGATCAATGAGCAGTTCTTC
V gene: TRBV7-6; D gene: TRBD1; CDR3 length: 14; clone size: many; J gene: TRBJ2-7; CDR3 protein: CASSQGTGSYEQYF; CDR3 DNA: TGTGCCAGCAGTCAAGGGACAGGATCCTACGAGCAGTACTTC
V gene: TRBV6-8; D gene: -; CDR3 length: 14; clone size: few; J gene: TRBJ2-3; CDR3 protein: CASSYTRTGSLRYF; CDR3 DNA: TGTGCCAGCAGTTACACCAGAACAGGGTCTTTAAGGTATTTT
V gene: TRBV7-9; D gene: -; CDR3 length: 16; clone size: few; J gene: TRBJ2-3; CDR3 protein: CASSLVDTVRTDTQYF; CDR3 DNA: TGTGCCAGCAGCTTAGTGGACACCGTGAGGACAGATACGCAGTATTTT
V gene: TRBV19; D gene: -; CDR3 length: 15; clone size: -; J gene: TRBJ1-1; CDR3 protein: CASSLDEGGNTEAFF; CDR3 DNA: TGTGCCAGTAGTTTGGATGAAGGGGGAAACACTGAAGCTTTCTTT
V gene: TRBV20-1; D gene: TRBD2; CDR3 length: 15; clone size: -; J gene: TRBJ2-3; CDR3 protein: CSATPGLESTDTQYF; CDR3 DNA: TGCAGTGCTACACCGGGACTAGAATCGACGGATACGCAGTATTTT
V gene: TRBV6-1; D gene: TRBD2; CDR3 length: 14; clone size: -; J gene: TRBJ2-3; CDR3 protein: CASRIGGALDTQYF; CDR3 DNA: TGTGCCAGCAGAATCGGGGGGGCCTTGGATACGCAGTATTTT
V gene: TRBV5-1; D gene: TRBD1; CDR3 length: 17; clone size: -; J gene: TRBJ1-1; CDR3 protein: CASSSIYRGMENTEAFF; CDR3 DNA: TGCGCCAGCAGCTCCATCTACAGGGGAATGGAGAACACTGAAGCTTTCTTT
V gene: TRBV27; D gene: TRBD2; CDR3 length: 15; clone size: few; J gene: TRBJ2-1; CDR3 protein: CASSWSGGAPNEQFF; CDR3 DNA: TGTGCCAGCAGTTGGAGCGGGGGGGCCCCCAATGAGCAGTTCTTC
V gene: TRBV27; D gene: -; CDR3 length: 13; clone size: few; J gene: TRBJ1-6; CDR3 protein: CASSSPAGSPLHF; CDR3 DNA: TGTGCCAGCAGTAGCCCCGCGGGTTCACCCCTCCACTTT
V gene: TRBV20-1; D gene: -; CDR3 length: 13; clone size: few; J gene: TRBJ1-6; CDR3 protein: CSAREEYNSPLHF; CDR3 DNA: TGCAGTGCGCGGGAGGAGTATAATTCACCCCTCCACTTT
V gene: TRBV6-2/TRBV6-3; D gene: -; CDR3 length: 15; clone size: -; J gene: TRBJ1-2; CDR3 protein: CASSYVPDTNYGYTF; CDR3 DNA: TGTGCCAGCAGTTATGTGCCAGATACTAACTATGGCTACACCTTC
V gene: TRBV15; D gene: -; CDR3 length: 13; clone size: -; J gene: TRBJ1-5; CDR3 protein: CATSIGNNQPQHF; CDR3 DNA: TGTGCCACCAGCATAGGGAACAATCAGCCCCAGCATTTT
V gene: TRBV20-1; D gene: -; CDR3 length: 15; clone size: few; J gene: TRBJ2-7; CDR3 protein: CSASVVLRFPYEQYF; CDR3 DNA: TGCAGTGCTAGCGTGGTACTCCGGTTTCCTTACGAGCAGTACTTC
V gene: TRBV7-9; D gene: TRBD1; CDR3 length: 14; clone size: -; J gene: TRBJ2-1; CDR3 protein: CASSWDRAGFEQFF; CDR3 DNA: TGTGCCAGCAGCTGGGACAGGGCTGGGTTTGAGCAGTTCTTC
V gene: TRBV7-7; D gene: TRBD1; CDR3 length: 15; clone size: many; J gene: TRBJ2-3; CDR3 protein: CASSLGVTGEDTQYF; CDR3 DNA: TGTGCTAGCAGCTTAGGAGTGACAGGGGAGGATACGCAGTATTTT
V gene: TRBV4-3; D gene: -; CDR3 length: 15; clone size: -; J gene: TRBJ1-2; CDR3 protein: CASSQVALDNYGYTF; CDR3 DNA: TGCGCCAGCAGCCAAGTAGCATTGGATAACTATGGCTACACCTTC
V gene: TRBV7-2; D gene: TRBD1; CDR3 length: 15; clone size: many; J gene: TRBJ2-6; CDR3 protein: CASSADRAGANVLTF; CDR3 DNA: TGTGCCAGCAGCGCGGACAGGGCTGGGGCCAACGTCCTGACTTTC
V gene: TRBV7-8; D gene: -; CDR3 length: 13; clone size: few; J gene: TRBJ1-1; CDR3 protein: CASSLGIRTEAFF; CDR3 DNA: TGTGCCAGCAGCTTAGGGATTAGGACTGAAGCTTTCTTT
V gene: TRBV4-1; D gene: -; CDR3 length: 14; clone size: -; J gene: TRBJ2-7; CDR3 protein: CASSQETFSYEQYF; CDR3 DNA: TGCGCCAGCAGCCAAGAGACCTTCTCCTACGAGCAGTACTTC
V gene: TRBV5-3; D gene: TRBD2; CDR3 length: 16; clone size: -; J gene: TRBJ2-7; CDR3 protein: CASSSNPGLGGYEQYF; CDR3 DNA: TGTGCCAGCAGCTCCAACCCGGGACTAGGGGGCTACGAGCAGTACTTC
V gene: TRBV7-3; D gene: -; CDR3 length: 14; clone size: -; J gene: TRBJ1-1; CDR3 protein: CASSPGFTNTEAFF; CDR3 DNA: TGTGCCAGCAGCCCAGGGTTTACGAACACTGAAGCTTTCTTT
V gene: TRBV12-3/TRBV12-4; D gene: -; CDR3 length: 15; clone size: -; J gene: TRBJ2-1; CDR3 protein: CASSFGDNAAGERFF; CDR3 DNA: TGTGCCAGCAGTTTCGGGGACAATGCTGCGGGTGAGCGGTTCTTC
V gene: TRBV7-9; D gene: TRBD1; CDR3 length: 14; clone size: few; J gene: TRBJ2-7; CDR3 protein: CASSHRDRGPEQYF; CDR3 DNA: TGTGCCAGCAGCCACCGGGACAGGGGGCCCGAGCAGTACTTC